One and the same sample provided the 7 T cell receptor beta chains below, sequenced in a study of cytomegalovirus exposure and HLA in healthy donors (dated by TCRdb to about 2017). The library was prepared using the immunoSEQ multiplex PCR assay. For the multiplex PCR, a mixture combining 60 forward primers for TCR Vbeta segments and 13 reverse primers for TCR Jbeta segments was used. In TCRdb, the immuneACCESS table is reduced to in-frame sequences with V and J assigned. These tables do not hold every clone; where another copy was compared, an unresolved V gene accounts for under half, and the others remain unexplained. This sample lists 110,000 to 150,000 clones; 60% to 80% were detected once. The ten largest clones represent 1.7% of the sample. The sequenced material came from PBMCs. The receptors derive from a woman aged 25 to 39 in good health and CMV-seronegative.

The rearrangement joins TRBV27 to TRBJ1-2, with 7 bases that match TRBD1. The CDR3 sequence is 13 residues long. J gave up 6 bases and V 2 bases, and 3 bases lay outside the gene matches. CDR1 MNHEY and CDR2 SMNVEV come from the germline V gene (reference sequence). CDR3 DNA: TGTGCCAGCAGTTTACGTGGGACAGATGGCTACACCTTC. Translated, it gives CASSLRGTDGYTF.

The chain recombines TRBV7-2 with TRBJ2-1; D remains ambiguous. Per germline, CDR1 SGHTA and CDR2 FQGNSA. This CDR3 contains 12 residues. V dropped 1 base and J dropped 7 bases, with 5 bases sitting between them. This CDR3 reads CASSLERNEQFF. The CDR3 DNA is TGTGCCAGCAGCTTAGAGAGGAATGAGCAGTTCTTC.

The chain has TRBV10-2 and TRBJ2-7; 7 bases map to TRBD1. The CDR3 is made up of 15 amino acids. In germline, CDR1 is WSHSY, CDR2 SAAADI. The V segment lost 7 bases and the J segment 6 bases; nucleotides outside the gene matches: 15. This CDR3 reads CASKRGGTDPGEQYF. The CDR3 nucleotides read TGCGCCAGCAAGCGAGGGGGCACGGATCCGGGCGAGCAGTACTTC.

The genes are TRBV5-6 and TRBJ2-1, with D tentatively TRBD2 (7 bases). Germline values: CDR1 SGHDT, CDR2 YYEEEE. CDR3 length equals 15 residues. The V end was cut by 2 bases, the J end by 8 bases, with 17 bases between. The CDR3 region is CASSLWGGTGDEQFF. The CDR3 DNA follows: TGTGCCAGCAGCTTATGGGGGGGCACCGGGGATGAGCAGTTCTTC.

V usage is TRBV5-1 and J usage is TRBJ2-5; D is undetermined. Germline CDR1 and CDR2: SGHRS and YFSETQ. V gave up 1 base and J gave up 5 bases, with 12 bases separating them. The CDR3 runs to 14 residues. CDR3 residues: CASSLTGPWETQYF. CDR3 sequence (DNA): TGCGCCAGCAGCTTGACCGGTCCCTGGGAGACCCAGTACTTC.

CDR3 sequence (DNA): TGTGCCTGGAGTCGCTTGGGGACAGGCTACACCTTC. Translated, it gives CAWSRLGTGYTF. The chain carries TRBV30 and TRBJ1-2, with D possibly being TRBD1 (6 bases). Germline lookup yields CDR1 GTSNPN and CDR2 SVGIG (reference sequence). V lost 2 bases to trimming and J lost 8 bases, with 12 bases between them. This CDR3 comprises 12 residues.

The CDR3 DNA reads TGTGCCAGCAGTGAAGCAGGGGGCGCTTATGGCTACACCTTC. Amino acids: CASSEAGGAYGYTF. The chain carries TRBV6-1 and TRBJ1-2, with 7 bases matching TRBD1. Germline-derived CDR1 and CDR2 are MNHNS and SASEGT. The J segment lost 5 bases and the V segment lost 0 bases, leaving 3 bases of the junction unmatched. There are 14 residues in the CDR3.